This T cell receptor (beta chain) stems from a study of shared clonotypes between healthy human individuals. Notes on the study in general: Richness estimates generally favored naive over memory subsets.

At the deep level, the assay was run. Clones were read by immunoSEQ multiplex PCR, and TCRdb kept only the in-frame ones, dropping some. The table shows 950,000 to 1,200,000 clones, with approximately 77% occurring only once. This clone was seen many times. Its antigen is not known. CDR1 is MDHEN, CDR2 SYDVKM, per germline. The CDR3 loop spans 13 amino acids. After removal of 6 bases from V and 7 bases from J, the junction contained 6 bases not matched to a gene. Healthy adults negative for HIV, lacking recent acute infections or vaccinations, served as donors. V gene TRBV28 combines with J gene TRBJ2-4; 7 positions agree with TRBD2. The clonotype comes from a man between 18 and 29 years old in good health. Some clones in this sample may be carry-over from other donors' samples. The sequenced sample was memory CD4+ T cells from PBMCs. Indicated subset: CD45RA-negative fraction. The CDR3 loop is CASRSGGSNIQYF. CDR3 coding DNA: TGTGCCAGCAGAAGTGGCGGGAGCAACATTCAGTACTTC.